Here is one T cell receptor (beta chain) with its context. The antigen remains undetermined. The entry originates in a study of T-cell memory formation after mild COVID-19. Study conclusions and caveats: The SARS-CoV-2 specificity of second-wave clones reaching peak at day 37 remained unverified. Contracting clones from day 15 to 85 had balanced CD4/CD8; later expanders favoured CD4+. Researchers found some responding clones in pre-infection memory, a sign that cross-reactive memory joined.

Germline loops: CDR1 ENHRY, CDR2 SYGVKD. Trimming shortened V by 2 bases and J by 2 bases, and 10 bases separated the two germline ends. CDR3 length: 14 amino acids. Each CDR3 protein is one row after TCRdb ran MiXCR on the 5' RACE reads. The profile shows about 560,000 distinct CDR3 sequences, more than 15% of them singletons. The chain links TRBV10-3 to TRBJ2-7; D tentatively reads TRBD1 or TRBD2 (5 bases each). The sequence was obtained from an adult woman who had mild COVID-19 (a few samples of this study predate the infection). Cell type and time point are not known. Sequenced: PBMCs or a T cell subset sorted from them (not recorded which). The CDR3 DNA reads as TGTGCCATCAGTGAGCCAGGGAGCCCCTACGAGCAGTACTTC. Translation gives CAISEPGSPYEQYF.